These T cell receptor beta chains were read from a single sample in a study of T cells in Graves' hyperthyroidism and ophthalmopathy. TCRdb redid the calling of the multiplex PCR reads with MiXCR, one entry per CDR3 protein. The repertoire has around 300,000 distinct CDR3 sequences, about 14% of them found once; the top ten carry roughly 7.5%. The sequenced sample consisted of blood. The receptors were gathered from a woman in her thirties with Graves' hyperthyroidism that later progressed to Graves' ophthalmopathy. CDR3s include the opening cysteine and the closing phenylalanine or tryptophan. The order of the fields is clone size, D gene, J gene, V gene, CDR3 protein, CDR3 DNA. D genes are given only for firm matches. Part of the rows lack a size; the others show once, few, many or a class for expanded clones.

NA TRBD2 TRBJ2-1 TRBV3-1 CASSPRPSGSSNEQFF TGTGCCAGCAGCCCTCGGCCTAGCGGGAGTAGCAATGAGCAGTTCTTC
few TRBD1 TRBJ2-7 TRBV5-1 CASSIWTGAYEQYF TGCGCCAGCAGCATATGGACAGGAGCCTACGAGCAGTACTTC
many NA TRBJ2-7 TRBV7-2 CASSPPTYEQYF TGTGCCAGCAGCCCCCCCACGTACGAGCAGTACTTC
many TRBD1 TRBJ1-1 TRBV7-3 CASSLTGIGAFF TGTGCCAGCAGCCTGACAGGGATCGGGGCTTTCTTT
few NA TRBJ1-6 TRBV28 CASSLYQGYNSPLHF TGTGCCAGCAGTCTGTATCAGGGGTATAATTCACCCCTCCACTTT
few TRBD1 TRBJ1-2 TRBV6-2/TRBV6-3 CASSPWTGGSYGYTF TGTGCCAGCAGTCCCTGGACAGGGGGATCTTACGGCTACACCTTC
many NA TRBJ1-1 TRBV27 CASSLRQMYTEAFF TGTGCCAGCAGTTTAAGACAAATGTACACTGAAGCTTTCTTT
NA NA TRBJ2-5 TRBV13 CASSQELQETQYF TGTGCCAGCAGCCAGGAGCTACAAGAGACCCAGTACTTC
once NA TRBJ1-1 TRBV7-9 CASSLAQGQNTEAFF TGTGCCAGCAGCTTGGCTCAGGGCCAGAACACTGAAGCTTTCTTT
many NA TRBJ2-3 TRBV7-8 CASSLWATGDGRTDTQYF TGTGCCAGCAGCTTATGGGCCACGGGGGATGGGAGGACAGATACGCAGTATTTT
many NA TRBJ2-2 TRBV9 CASSQGILWAGNTGELFF TGTGCCAGCAGCCAGGGTATTCTCTGGGCAGGGAACACCGGGGAGCTGTTTTTT
many NA TRBJ2-5 TRBV12-3/TRBV12-4 CASSREFETQYF TGTGCCAGCAGCCGAGAATTCGAGACCCAGTACTTC
many TRBD1 TRBJ1-2 TRBV9 CASSFVQGYGYTF TGTGCCAGCAGCTTCGTACAGGGGTATGGCTACACCTTC
many NA TRBJ2-7 TRBV6-6 CASSYGMGPNYEQYF TGTGCCAGCAGTTACGGGATGGGGCCAAACTACGAGCAGTACTTC
many TRBD1 TRBJ1-2 TRBV12-3/TRBV12-4 CASSLTGGAGGYTF TGTGCCAGCAGTCTTACAGGGGGCGCGGGTGGCTACACCTTC
many TRBD1 TRBJ1-2 TRBV6-1 CASSLQASGTAGYTF TGTGCCAGCAGTCTCCAAGCCTCCGGGACAGCTGGCTACACCTTC
few TRBD1 TRBJ2-7 TRBV6-1 CASSVYRGNEQYF TGTGCCAGCAGTGTCTACAGGGGCAACGAGCAGTACTTC
many TRBD1 TRBJ2-7 TRBV7-8 CASSPVDSTGVHFYEQYF TGTGCCAGCAGCCCCGTAGACTCGACAGGGGTCCACTTCTACGAGCAGTACTTC
NA TRBD1 TRBJ2-7 TRBV19 CASRPSPGQETYEQYF TGTGCCAGTAGACCTTCCCCGGGACAGGAAACCTACGAGCAGTACTTC
NA NA TRBJ2-6 TRBV12-3/TRBV12-4 CASSLEGSLSGANVLTF TGTGCCAGCAGTTTAGAGGGGTCTCTCTCTGGGGCCAACGTCCTGACTTTC
NA NA TRBJ2-6 TRBV7-3 CASSFGGRSGANVLTF TGTGCCAGCAGCTTTGGGGGGCGTTCTGGGGCCAACGTCCTGACTTTC
NA NA TRBJ2-7 TRBV28 CASRTGQIYNEQYF TGTGCCAGCAGAACAGGACAGATTTACAATGAGCAGTACTTC
many NA TRBJ1-1 TRBV27 CASSLSRSRGSTEAFF TGTGCCAGCAGTTTATCTCGGAGTCGAGGAAGCACTGAAGCTTTCTTT
NA TRBD2 TRBJ2-5 TRBV27 CATRVLGLAGEETQYF TGTGCCACCAGAGTTCTGGGACTAGCGGGAGAAGAGACCCAGTACTTC
NA TRBD2 TRBJ2-1 TRBV19 CASSIPTSGHNEQFF TGTGCCAGTAGTATTCCGACTAGCGGACACAATGAGCAGTTCTTC
many NA TRBJ2-7 TRBV7-2 CASSFGGGGYEQYF TGTGCCAGCAGCTTCGGAGGGGGTGGTTACGAGCAGTACTTC
many NA TRBJ2-7 TRBV27 CASSLIGSGIYEQYF TGTGCCAGCAGTTTAATCGGTAGCGGAATCTACGAGCAGTACTTC
many TRBD2 TRBJ2-6 TRBV5-8 CASSPMGLAGAGANVLTF TGTGCCAGCAGCCCCATGGGACTAGCGGGAGCGGGGGCCAACGTCCTGACTTTC
NA NA TRBJ2-5 TRBV7-9 CASSPRRLQETQYF TGTGCCAGCAGCCCGCGACGGCTCCAAGAGACCCAGTACTTC